The 13 T cell receptor beta chains reported below all come from one sample, sequenced in a study of blood T cell repertoires in COVID-19. The data were produced by immunoSEQ multiplex PCR, yet TCRdb's version contains in-frame clones alone and is incomplete. The sample includes roughly 71,000 clones, over 80% seen only once; the top ten take 18%. Sequencing was carried out using peripheral blood. The receptors here all came from a woman aged 80 or older with acute or convalescent COVID-19.

This rearrangement joins TRBV30 to TRBJ2-3; 10 bases map to TRBD1. The CDR3 has 18 residues. V lost 0 bases, J lost 6 bases, and 15 bases stayed unmatched. The germline CDR1 and CDR2 sequences are GTSNPN and SVGIG (reference sequence). The CDR3 here is CAWSVGVQGQGFSDTQYF. CDR3 nucleotide sequence: TGTGCCTGGAGTGTAGGTGTCCAGGGACAGGGGTTTTCGGATACGCAGTATTTT.

The chain employs TRBV24-1 and TRBJ1-2; D is perhaps TRBD1 (5 bases). V was trimmed by 4 bases and J by 6 bases, leaving 14 bases between them. CDR1 and CDR2 (germline): KGHDR, SFDVKD. The CDR3 runs to 14 residues. CDR3 protein: CATSDPGRGDGYTF. The DNA for the CDR3 is TGTGCCACCAGTGACCCTGGGAGGGGAGATGGCTACACCTTC.

The rearrangement links TRBV18 to TRBJ2-2, with D possibly matching TRBD1 (5 bases). The CDR3 length is 15 residues. Trimming removed 3 bases at V and 3 bases at J, with 11 bases between. Germline V gives CDR1 KGHSH, CDR2 LQKENI. The CDR3 coding sequence is TGTGCCAGCTCACCGACGGACACTGACACCGGGGAGCTGTTTTTT. It is translated as CASSPTDTDTGELFF.

The rearrangement joins TRBV25-1 to TRBJ1-5; 7 bases align to TRBD1. Germline V gene sequence: CDR1 MGHDK, CDR2 SYGVNS. The CDR3 consists of 14 residues. J gave up 4 bases and V 7 bases, and 7 bases lay outside the gene matches. The DNA for the CDR3 is TGTGCCAGCATGGCAGGGGGGAATAATCAGCCCCAGCATTTT. Translated: CASMAGGNNQPQHF. Filled out from reference TRBV25-1 and TRBJ1-5, the complete variable domain reads EADIYQTPRYLVIGTGKKITLECSQTMGHDKMYWYQQDPGMELHLIHYSYGVNSTEKGDLSSESTVSRIRTEHFPLTLESARPSHTSQYLCASMAGGNNQPQHFGDGTRLSIL.

V gene TRBV3-1 (or the pseudogene TRBV3-2) combines with J gene TRBJ1-2, with D unclear. The germline V and J ends were trimmed by 1 base and 5 bases, with 14 bases remaining between them. Germline loops: CDR1 LGHDT, CDR2 YNNKEL (reference sequence). CDR3 length: 15 amino acids. The CDR3 DNA follows: TGTGCCAGCAGCCAAGGGTATGTGCCGGTATATGGCTACACCTTC. Translating gives CASSQGYVPVYGYTF.

This clone was seen more than once but under ten times. The rearrangement joins TRBV30 to TRBJ2-7; 7 bases are shared with TRBD2. The CDR3 has 15 residues. Germline lookup yields CDR1 GTSNPN and CDR2 SVGIG (reference sequence). Trimming removed 0 bases from V and 5 bases from J; junction bases left unmatched: 10. CDR3: CAWSVAAGWLDEQYF. The CDR3 DNA sequence: TGTGCCTGGAGTGTAGCAGCGGGATGGCTCGACGAGCAGTACTTC. Together with reference TRBV30 and TRBJ2-7, the CDR3 gives the full variable domain: SQTIHQWPATLVQPVGSPLSLECTVEGTSNPNLYWYRQAAGRGLQLLFYSVGIGQISSEVPQNLSASRPQDRQFILSSKKLLLSDSGFYLCAWSVAAGWLDEQYFGPGTRLTVT.

The chain uses TRBV9 and TRBJ2-2; tentatively, D is TRBD1 (6 bases). The V and J ends lost 4 bases and 7 bases respectively, with 11 bases between them. The germline V gene encodes CDR1 SGDLS and CDR2 YYNGEE. CDR3 length: 13 residues. CDR3 residues: CASSISTGGELFF. DNA for the CDR3: TGTGCCAGCAGCATATCGACAGGCGGGGAGCTGTTTTTT. Full variable domain (remainder filled in from reference TRBV9 and TRBJ2-2): DSGVTQTPKHLITATGQRVTLRCSPRSGDLSVYWYQQSLDQGLQFLIQYYNGEERAKGNILERFSAQQFPDLHSELNLSSLELGDSALYFCASSISTGGELFFGEGSRLTVL.

The V and J genes are TRBV30 and TRBJ1-1, with TRBD1 matching 7 bases. Trimming cost V 5 bases and J 6 bases; bases outside gene matches: 9. The CDR3 covers 13 residues. Germline V gives CDR1 GTSNPN, CDR2 SVGIG (reference sequence). CDR3 sequence (DNA): TGTGCCTGGGTGGGACAGCCGGGGGCTGAAGCTTTCTTT. It codes for CAWVGQPGAEAFF.

The CDR3 nucleotides are TGTGCCAGCAGACCTACCGGGACAGGACACTATGGCTACACCTTC. As protein: CASRPTGTGHYGYTF. V gene TRBV6-5 combines with J gene TRBJ1-2, with 8 bases fitting TRBD1. Germline CDR1 reads MNHEY; CDR2 reads SVGAGI. V lost 6 bases and J lost 3; bases outside the gene matches: 9. This CDR3 is 15 amino acids long.

This clone has just one count. This sequence joins TRBV4-1 and TRBJ2-7, with 9 bases aligning to TRBD1. The junction had 4 bases not matched to a gene; V was cut back by 2 bases and J by 2 bases. CDR3 size: 15 residues. Germline CDR1 and CDR2: MGHRA and YSYEKL. The CDR3 region is CASSQLTGGPYEQYF. The CDR3 DNA is TGCGCCAGCAGCCAATTAACAGGGGGCCCCTACGAGCAGTACTTC.

The V and J genes are TRBV12-3 or TRBV12-4 and TRBJ2-3; no reliable D call. V lost 6 bases, J lost 0 bases, and 4 bases lay in between. The CDR3 spans 12 residues. CDR3: CASSSSTDTQYF. The CDR3 DNA sequence: TGTGCCAGCAGCTCTAGCACAGATACGCAGTATTTT.

The chain combines TRBV7-3 with TRBJ2-7; 8 bases are shared with TRBD2. With 5 bases clipped from V and 2 bases from J, the junction kept 8 bases outside the gene matches. There are 15 residues in the CDR3. Per germline, CDR1 SGHTA and CDR2 FQGTGA. The CDR3 DNA reads as TGTGCCAGCAGCAAGGGGCTAGCGGGCACCTACGAGCAGTACTTC. Translating gives CASSKGLAGTYEQYF.

The V and J genes are TRBV3-1 (or the pseudogene TRBV3-2) and TRBJ1-1; 8 bases map to TRBD1. CDR1 is LGHDT, CDR2 YNNKEL, per germline (reference sequence). Germline trimming cut 1 base from V and 5 bases from J; bases unmatched to any gene: 3. The CDR3 is 14 residues long. For the CDR3, the DNA is TGTGCCAGCAGCCAAGGGACAGGGCAGACTGAAGCTTTCTTT. It yields the protein CASSQGTGQTEAFF.